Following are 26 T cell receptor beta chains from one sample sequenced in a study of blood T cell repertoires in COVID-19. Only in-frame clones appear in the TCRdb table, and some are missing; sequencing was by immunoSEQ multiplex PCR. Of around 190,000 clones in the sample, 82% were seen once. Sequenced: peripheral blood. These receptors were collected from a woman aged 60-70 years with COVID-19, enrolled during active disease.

The CDR3 region is CASSMGTLAGGGETQYF. CDR3 in DNA: TGTGCCAGTAGTATGGGGACTCTAGCGGGAGGAGGAGAGACCCAGTACTTC. The V gene is TRBV19, the J gene TRBJ2-5, with TRBD2 matching 11 bases. The CDR3 sequence is 17 residues long. The J segment lost 4 bases and the V segment lost 3 bases, leaving 10 bases of the junction unmatched. Germline V lookup: CDR1 LNHDA, CDR2 SQIVND (reference sequence).

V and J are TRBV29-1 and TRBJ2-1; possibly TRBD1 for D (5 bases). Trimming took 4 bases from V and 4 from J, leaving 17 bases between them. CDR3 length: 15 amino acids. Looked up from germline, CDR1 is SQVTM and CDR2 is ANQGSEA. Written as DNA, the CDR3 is TGCAGCGTTGGGCAGGGAAGAGGCCCGTACAATGAGCAGTTCTTC. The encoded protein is CSVGQGRGPYNEQFF.

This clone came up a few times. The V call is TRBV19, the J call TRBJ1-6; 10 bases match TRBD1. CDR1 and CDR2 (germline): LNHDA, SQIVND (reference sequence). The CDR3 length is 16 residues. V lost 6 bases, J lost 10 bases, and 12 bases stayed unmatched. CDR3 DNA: TGTGCCAGTAGCCTAGGGTCGACAGGGGGCAACTCACCCCTCCACTTT. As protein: CASSLGSTGGNSPLHF.

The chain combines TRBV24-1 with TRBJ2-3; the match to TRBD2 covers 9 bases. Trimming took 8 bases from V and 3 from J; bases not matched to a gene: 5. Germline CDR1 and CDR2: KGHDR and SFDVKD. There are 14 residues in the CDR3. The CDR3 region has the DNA TGTGCCACCAAGAGTAGCGGGAGAACAGATACGCAGTATTTT. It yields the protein CATKSSGRTDTQYF.

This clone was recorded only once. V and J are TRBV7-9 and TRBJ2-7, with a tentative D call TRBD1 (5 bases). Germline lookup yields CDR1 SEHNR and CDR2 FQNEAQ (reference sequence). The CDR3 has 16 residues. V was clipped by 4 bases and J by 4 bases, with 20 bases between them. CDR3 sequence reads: CASSSTQGSGKYEQYV. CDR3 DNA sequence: TGTGCCAGCAGCTCCACGCAAGGTTCAGGGAAGTACGAGCAGTACGTC.

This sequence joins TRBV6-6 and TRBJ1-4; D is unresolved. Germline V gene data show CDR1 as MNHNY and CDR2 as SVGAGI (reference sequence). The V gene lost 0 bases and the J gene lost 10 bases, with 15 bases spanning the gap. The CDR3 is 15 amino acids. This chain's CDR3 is CASSYSESGDGKLFF. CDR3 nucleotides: TGTGCCAGCAGTTACTCCGAAAGCGGGGATGGAAAACTGTTTTTT.

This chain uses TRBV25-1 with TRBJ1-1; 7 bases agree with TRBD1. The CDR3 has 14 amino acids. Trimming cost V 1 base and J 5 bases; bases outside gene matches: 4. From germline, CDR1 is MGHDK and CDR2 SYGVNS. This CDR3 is CASSEWGTATEAFF. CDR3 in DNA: TGTGCCAGCAGTGAATGGGGGACAGCGACTGAAGCTTTCTTT. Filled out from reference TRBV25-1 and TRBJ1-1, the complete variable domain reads EADIYQTPRYLVIGTGKKITLECSQTMGHDKMYWYQQDPGMELHLIHYSYGVNSTEKGDLSSESTVSRIRTEHFPLTLESARPSHTSQYLCASSEWGTATEAFFGQGTRLTVV.

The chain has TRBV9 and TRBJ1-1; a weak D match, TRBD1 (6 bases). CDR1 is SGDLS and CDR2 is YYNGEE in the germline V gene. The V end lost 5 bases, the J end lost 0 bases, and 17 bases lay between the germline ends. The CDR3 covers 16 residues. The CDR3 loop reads CASSPRSQGMNTEAFF. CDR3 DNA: TGTGCCAGCAGTCCACGGTCCCAGGGGATGAACACTGAAGCTTTCTTT.

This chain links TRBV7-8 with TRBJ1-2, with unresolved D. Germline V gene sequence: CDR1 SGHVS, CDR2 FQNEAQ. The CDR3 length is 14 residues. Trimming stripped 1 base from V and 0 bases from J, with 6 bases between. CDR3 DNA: TGTGCCAGCAGCTTAGGAGGATCTAACTATGGCTACACCTTC. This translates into CASSLGGSNYGYTF.

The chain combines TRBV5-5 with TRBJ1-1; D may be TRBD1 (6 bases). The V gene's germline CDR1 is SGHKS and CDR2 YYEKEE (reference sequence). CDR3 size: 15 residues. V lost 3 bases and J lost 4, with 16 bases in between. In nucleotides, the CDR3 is TGTGCCAGCAGCTCGCCTGGGGGGGCTGGCACTGAAGCTTTCTTT. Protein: CASSSPGGAGTEAFF.

The CDR3 loop reads CASSVGGGNYGYTF. CDR3 DNA: TGTGCCAGCAGTGTCGGCGGGGGCAACTATGGCTACACCTTC. V usage is TRBV28 and J usage is TRBJ1-2, with D possibly matching TRBD1 (6 bases). In germline, CDR1 is MDHEN, CDR2 SYDVKM. The CDR3 contains 14 residues. Trimming pared 5 bases from V and 2 bases from J, leaving 12 bases between.

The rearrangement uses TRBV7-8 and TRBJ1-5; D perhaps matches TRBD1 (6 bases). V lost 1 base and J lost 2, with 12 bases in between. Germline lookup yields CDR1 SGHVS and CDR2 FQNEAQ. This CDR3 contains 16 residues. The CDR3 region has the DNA TGTGCCAGCAGCTTAGTGGGGGCGCCGGGCAATCAGCCCCAGCATTTT. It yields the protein CASSLVGAPGNQPQHF.

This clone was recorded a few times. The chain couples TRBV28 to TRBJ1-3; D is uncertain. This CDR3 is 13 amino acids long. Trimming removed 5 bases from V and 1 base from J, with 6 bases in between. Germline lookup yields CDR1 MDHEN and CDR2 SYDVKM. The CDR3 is CASSARSGNTIYF. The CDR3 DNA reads TGTGCCAGCAGTGCGCGGTCTGGAAACACCATATATTTT.

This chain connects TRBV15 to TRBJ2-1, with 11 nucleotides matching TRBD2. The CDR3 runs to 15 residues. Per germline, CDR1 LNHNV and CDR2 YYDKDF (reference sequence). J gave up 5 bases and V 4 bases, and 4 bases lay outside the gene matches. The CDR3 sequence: CATSIRLAGHNEQFF. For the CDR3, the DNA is TGTGCCACCAGCATCCGACTAGCGGGACACAATGAGCAGTTCTTC.

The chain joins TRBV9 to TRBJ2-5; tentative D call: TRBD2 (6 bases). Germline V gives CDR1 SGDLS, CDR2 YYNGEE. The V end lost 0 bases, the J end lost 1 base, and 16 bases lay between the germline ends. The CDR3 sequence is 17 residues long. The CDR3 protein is CASSVDPYGGLQETQYF. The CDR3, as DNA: TGTGCCAGCAGCGTAGACCCCTACGGGGGTCTCCAAGAGACCCAGTACTTC.

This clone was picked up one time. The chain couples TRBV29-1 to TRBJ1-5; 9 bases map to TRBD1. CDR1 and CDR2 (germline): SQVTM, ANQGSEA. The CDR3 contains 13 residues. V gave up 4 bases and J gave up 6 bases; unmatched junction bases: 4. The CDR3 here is CSVGQGDGQPQHF. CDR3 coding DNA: TGCAGCGTTGGACAGGGGGATGGTCAGCCCCAGCATTTT.

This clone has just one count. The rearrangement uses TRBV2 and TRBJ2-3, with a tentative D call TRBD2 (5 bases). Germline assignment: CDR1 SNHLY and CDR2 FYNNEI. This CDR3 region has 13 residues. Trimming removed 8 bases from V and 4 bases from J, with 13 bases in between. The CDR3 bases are TGTGCCAGCTGCCAGGAGGTCGCAGATACGCAGTATTTT. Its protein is CASCQEVADTQYF.

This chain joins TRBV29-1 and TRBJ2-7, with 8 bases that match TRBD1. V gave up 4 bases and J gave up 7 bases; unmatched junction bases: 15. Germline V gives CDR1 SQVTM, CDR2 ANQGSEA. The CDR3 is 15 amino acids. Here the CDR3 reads CSVVLLTGAMREQYF. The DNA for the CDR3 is TGCAGCGTTGTCCTTTTGACAGGGGCGATGAGAGAGCAGTACTTC.

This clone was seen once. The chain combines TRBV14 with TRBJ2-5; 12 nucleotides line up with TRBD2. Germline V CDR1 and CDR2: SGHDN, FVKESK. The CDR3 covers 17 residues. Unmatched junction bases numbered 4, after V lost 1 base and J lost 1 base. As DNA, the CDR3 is TGTGCCAGCAGCCAAGGGCTAGCGGGAGGGCCCCAAGAGACCCAGTACTTC. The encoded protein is CASSQGLAGGPQETQYF.

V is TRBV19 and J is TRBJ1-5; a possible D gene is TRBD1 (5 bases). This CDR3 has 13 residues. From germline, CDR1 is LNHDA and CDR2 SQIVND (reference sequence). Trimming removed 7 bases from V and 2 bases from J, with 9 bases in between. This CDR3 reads CASNPGRNQPQHF. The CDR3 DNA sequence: TGTGCCAGTAATCCAGGGCGCAATCAGCCCCAGCATTTT.

The CDR3 sequence is CASSQETSGGAGTGELFF. The CDR3, as DNA: TGTGCCAGCAGCCAAGAAACTAGCGGGGGGGCCGGAACCGGGGAGCTGTTTTTT. The gene calls are TRBV4-2 and TRBJ2-2, with 13 positions matching TRBD2. The CDR3 runs 18 residues. Looked up from germline, CDR1 is LGHNA and CDR2 is YNFKEQ. J gave up 5 bases and V 0 bases, and 6 bases lay outside the gene matches.

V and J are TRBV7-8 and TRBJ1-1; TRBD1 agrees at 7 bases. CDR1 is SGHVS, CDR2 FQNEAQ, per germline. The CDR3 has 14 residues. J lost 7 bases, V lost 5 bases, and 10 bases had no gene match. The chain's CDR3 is CASSPGTARGEAFF. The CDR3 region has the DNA TGTGCCAGCAGCCCGGGGACAGCAAGGGGTGAAGCTTTCTTT.

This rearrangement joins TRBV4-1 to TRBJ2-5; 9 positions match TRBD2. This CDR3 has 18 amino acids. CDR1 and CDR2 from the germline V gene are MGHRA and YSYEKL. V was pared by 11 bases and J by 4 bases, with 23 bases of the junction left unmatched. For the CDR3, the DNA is TGCGCCCTCACCAAGATCGCTAGCGGGGAGGGAAGTGCAGAGACCCAGTACTTC. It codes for CALTKIASGEGSAETQYF.

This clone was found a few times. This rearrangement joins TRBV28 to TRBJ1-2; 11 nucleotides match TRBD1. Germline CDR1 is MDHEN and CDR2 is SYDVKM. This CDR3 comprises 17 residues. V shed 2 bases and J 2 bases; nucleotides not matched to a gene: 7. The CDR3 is CASSLVGTGGRNYGYTF. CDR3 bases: TGTGCCAGCAGTTTAGTGGGGACAGGGGGAAGGAACTATGGCTACACCTTC.

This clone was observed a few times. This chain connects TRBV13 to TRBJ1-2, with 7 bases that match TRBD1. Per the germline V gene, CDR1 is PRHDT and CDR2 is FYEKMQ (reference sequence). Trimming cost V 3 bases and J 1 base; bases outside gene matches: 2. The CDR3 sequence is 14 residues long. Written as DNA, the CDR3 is TGTGCCAGCAGCTTGAACAGGGGTAACTATGGCTACACCTTC. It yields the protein CASSLNRGNYGYTF.

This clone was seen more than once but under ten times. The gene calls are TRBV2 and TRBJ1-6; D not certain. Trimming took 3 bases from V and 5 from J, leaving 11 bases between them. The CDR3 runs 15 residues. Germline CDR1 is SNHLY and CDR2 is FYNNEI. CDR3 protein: CASSELAANNSPLHF. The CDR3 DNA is TGTGCCAGCAGTGAGTTGGCAGCGAATAATTCACCCCTCCACTTT.